This entry lists 9 T cell receptor beta chains sequenced from one sample in a study of T cell responses to AZD1222 COVID-19 vaccine. Method: immunoSEQ multiplex PCR; TCRdb's copy keeps in-frame clones and lacks some. The repertoire consists of 70,000 to 95,000 clones, with less than 95% occurring once and the leading ten covering around 30%. The specimen was peripheral blood, collected 28 days after the second AZD1222 dose. Receptors originate from an adult who received the AZD1222 COVID-19 vaccine.

The rearrangement uses TRBV28 and TRBJ2-5; 12 positions match TRBD1. The CDR3 consists of 16 residues. Germline CDR1 reads MDHEN; CDR2 reads SYDVKM. Unmatched junction bases numbered 4, after V lost 0 bases and J lost 5 bases. CDR3 DNA: TGTGCCAGCAGTTTATGGGGACAGGGGGCTCGTGAGACCCAGTACTTC. This encodes CASSLWGQGARETQYF.

The chain links TRBV25-1 to TRBJ1-2, with D possibly being TRBD1 (5 bases). Germline loops: CDR1 MGHDK, CDR2 SYGVNS. This CDR3 contains 12 residues. V was cut by 3 bases and J by 5 bases, with 7 bases left in between. CDR3 sequence reads: CASSEGRYGYTF. DNA of the CDR3: TGTGCCAGCAGTGAGGGACGGTATGGCTACACCTTC.

The rearrangement joins TRBV2 to TRBJ1-6; D call uncertain. Trimming removed 4 bases from V and 6 bases from J, with 10 bases in between. Germline V gene lookup returns CDR1 SNHLY and CDR2 FYNNEI. This CDR3 is 14 amino acids long. The CDR3: CASSVAPPNSPLHF. Here the CDR3 DNA reads TGTGCCAGCAGTGTCGCTCCCCCTAATTCACCCCTCCACTTT.

The rearrangement uses TRBV6-1 and TRBJ2-5, with 8 bases identical to TRBD2. Per the germline V gene, CDR1 is MNHNS and CDR2 is SASEGT. CDR3 length: 16 residues. J lost 5 bases, V lost 2 bases, and 10 bases had no gene match. The CDR3 DNA sequence: TGTGCCAGCAGTGAACGGGTAGCGGGGATTGTGGAGACCCAGTACTTC. Encoded protein: CASSERVAGIVETQYF.

This chain joins TRBV6-4 and TRBJ1-1, with D possibly matching TRBD1 (6 bases). Trimming took off 6 bases at V and 0 bases at J, with 11 bases between the two ends. Germline assignment: CDR1 MRHNA and CDR2 SNTAGT. The CDR3 has 14 residues. The CDR3: CASRSGTMNTEAFF. In DNA form, the CDR3 reads TGTGCCAGCAGATCCGGGACAATGAACACTGAAGCTTTCTTT.

This clone appeared once. The chain couples TRBV7-3 to TRBJ2-7; TRBD2 matches 8 bases. Germline V gene sequence: CDR1 SGHTA, CDR2 FQGTGA. The V gene end was trimmed by 5 bases and the J gene end by 4 bases; junction bases not matched to a gene: 10. The CDR3 runs to 15 residues. The CDR3 reads CASSQGPTSGYEQYF. Here the CDR3 DNA reads TGTGCCAGCAGCCAAGGGCCCACTAGCGGATACGAGCAGTACTTC.

This clone showed up just once. The rearrangement joins TRBV28 to TRBJ1-1; D is unresolved. V gave up 3 bases and J gave up 0 bases, with 11 bases separating them. The CDR3 consists of 15 residues. The V gene's germline CDR1 is MDHEN and CDR2 SYDVKM. CDR3 protein: CASSLSLAMNTEAFF. CDR3 nucleotides: TGTGCCAGCAGTTTGAGCCTCGCTATGAACACTGAAGCTTTCTTT.

The CDR3, as DNA: TGTGCCTGGAGTCAGCTCACTGAAGCTTTCTTT. Translating it yields CAWSQLTEAFF. The chain combines TRBV30 with TRBJ1-1; D remains ambiguous. Germline loops: CDR1 GTSNPN, CDR2 SVGIG (reference sequence). Trimming left V 2 bases short and J 4 bases short, with 5 bases between. The CDR3 contains 11 residues.

This clone was seen just once. DNA for the CDR3: TGTGCCAGCAGCTCAGGGGACCCCTCCTACAATGAGCAGTTCTTC. Translated, it gives CASSSGDPSYNEQFF. V usage is TRBV5-6 and J usage is TRBJ2-1; D possibly corresponds to TRBD1 (6 bases). This CDR3 spans 15 amino acids. Germline CDR1 is SGHDT and CDR2 is YYEEEE. The ends were cut back, 3 bases at V and 0 bases at J, with 10 bases in the middle. The entire variable domain, with the rest obtained from reference TRBV5-6 and TRBJ2-1, is as follows: DAGVTQSPTHLIKTRGQQVTLRCSPKSGHDTVSWYQQALGQGPQFIFQYYEEEERQRGNFPDRFSGHQFPNYSSELNVNALLLGDSALYLCASSSGDPSYNEQFFGPGTRLTVL.